This is a list of T cell receptor beta chains from one sample in a study of cytomegalovirus exposure and HLA in healthy donors. Here immunoSEQ multiplex PCR was the method, and the copy in TCRdb shows in-frame clones only, minus some. The table has around 40,000 clones, about nine tenths seen once. Sequencing used PBMCs. Source of these receptors: a woman aged 40 to 55 in good health and CMV-seropositive. Each CDR3 is given with its conserved first and last residue. D genes are given only for firm matches. Rows give clone size only sometimes, using once, few, many, or a class for an expanded clone.

J gene | V gene | D gene | clone size | CDR3 DNA | CDR3 protein
TRBJ2-1 | TRBV7-9 | TRBD2 | NA | TGTGCCAGCAGCACAGCGAAGGCTAGCGGAGCCTACAATGAGCAGTTCTTC | CASSTAKASGAYNEQFF
TRBJ1-5 | TRBV4-1 | NA | NA | TGCGCCAGCAGCGCCGAGACAGTAAGCAATCAGCCCCAGCATTTT | CASSAETVSNQPQHF
TRBJ2-7 | TRBV2 | TRBD1 | NA | TGTGCCAGCAAAACCGGGACAGAGGGGTACGAGCAGTACTTC | CASKTGTEGYEQYF
TRBJ2-3 | TRBV6-5 | TRBD1 | NA | TGTGCCAGCAGACTAGACAGGGCTAGCACAGATACGCAGTATTTT | CASRLDRASTDTQYF
TRBJ2-7 | TRBV2 | NA | NA | TGTGCCAGCAGCCACCGGGAGCAGTACTTC | CASSHREQYF
TRBJ1-1 | TRBV6-5 | NA | few | TGTGCCAGCAGTTACGGCGGGGGGCGCAGGGCTGAAGCTTTCTTT | CASSYGGGRRAEAFF
TRBJ2-5 | TRBV5-6 | TRBD2 | once | TGTGCCAGCAGCTTCCTACTAGCGGGGGGGCAAGAGACCCAGTACTTC | CASSFLLAGGQETQYF
TRBJ2-3 | TRBV2 | NA | NA | TGTGCCAGCAGTGCGGGTCGAGGCGCCCTCACAGATACGCAGTATTTT | CASSAGRGALTDTQYF
TRBJ2-1 | TRBV5-1 | NA | NA | TGCGCCAGCAGCTTGGCGGGGAATGAGCAGTTCTTC | CASSLAGNEQFF
TRBJ2-1 | TRBV4-2 | TRBD2 | NA | TGTGCCAGCAGCCAACTAGCGGGAGAATTCGCAGGTGAGCAGTTCTTC | CASSQLAGEFAGEQFF
TRBJ2-2 | TRBV29-1 | TRBD2 | NA | TGCAGCGTTGGAGCGGGAGGCCTCGGGGAGCTGTTTTTT | CSVGAGGLGELFF
TRBJ1-2 | TRBV18 | TRBD1 | NA | TGTGCCAGCTCACCGTCGACAGGGGACTATGGCTACACCTTC | CASSPSTGDYGYTF
TRBJ2-1 | TRBV11-3 | TRBD1 | NA | TGTGCCAGCAGCAAACCAGGGGGCGGTTGGAATGAGCAGTTCTTC | CASSKPGGGWNEQFF
TRBJ2-7 | TRBV7-2 | TRBD2 | NA | TGTGCCAGCAGCTCCGGACTAGCGGGATACGAGCAGTACTTC | CASSSGLAGYEQYF
TRBJ2-7 | TRBV28 | NA | NA | TGTGCCAGCAGTTTATTTTCACGCTACGAGCAGTACTTC | CASSLFSRYEQYF
TRBJ2-3 | TRBV15 | TRBD2 | NA | TGTGCCACCAGCAGGCAGCGGGGGTTACCAACAGATACGCAGTATTTT | CATSRQRGLPTDTQYF
TRBJ2-1 | TRBV6-5 | NA | NA | TGTGCCAGCAGCGTCCGGGGGACGCTAGACAATGAGCAGTTCTTC | CASSVRGTLDNEQFF
TRBJ2-1 | TRBV30 | NA | NA | TGTGCCTGGAACCTACTAGGGAATGAGCAGTTCTTC | CAWNLLGNEQFF
TRBJ1-1 | TRBV18 | NA | NA | TGTGCCAGTTCACCAGACAGGAGCACTGAAGCTTTCTTT | CASSPDRSTEAFF
TRBJ2-2 | TRBV27 | NA | NA | TGTGCCAGCATGAGGCTGGGGGAGCTGTTTTTT | CASMRLGELFF
TRBJ2-3 | TRBV7-9 | NA | NA | TGTGCCAGCAGCCCTAGTATAGATACGCAGTATTTT | CASSPSIDTQYF
TRBJ2-7 | TRBV5-4 | TRBD1 | NA | TGTGCCAGCAGCTTCGGGACAGGGGCAGCCTACGAGCAGTACTTC | CASSFGTGAAYEQYF
TRBJ2-2 | TRBV11-2 | NA | NA | TGTGCCAGCAGCTTATGGCGGACCGGGGAGCTGTTTTTT | CASSLWRTGELFF
TRBJ2-7 | TRBV7-6 | TRBD2 | NA | TGTGCCAGCAGCCGAACTAGCGGGGGGGCTTCCTACGAGCAGTACTTC | CASSRTSGGASYEQYF
TRBJ1-4 | TRBV5-1 | NA | NA | TGCGCCAGCAGGATTGGGACGGAGGGTGAAAAACTGTTTTTT | CASRIGTEGEKLFF
TRBJ2-2 | TRBV5-4 | NA | NA | TGTGCCAGCAGCTCATTAGGGGGTTCGAACACCGGGGAGCTGTTTTTT | CASSSLGGSNTGELFF
TRBJ2-4 | TRBV6-5 | NA | NA | TGTGCCAGCAGCTCCTTGTCCCGGGGCATTCAGTACTTC | CASSSLSRGIQYF
TRBJ2-3 | TRBV10-3 | NA | NA | TGTGCCATCCAACCCAATAGCGGCCTGAGGGCAGATACGCAGTATTTT | CAIQPNSGLRADTQYF
TRBJ2-2 | TRBV7-2 | NA | NA | TGTGCCAGCAGCTTTACCGGGTCCTACACCGGGGAGCTGTTTTTT | CASSFTGSYTGELFF
TRBJ1-4 | TRBV28 | NA | once | TGTGCCAGCAGAAAGGGGTCAGGGAAGGGTGATGAAAAACTGTTTTTT | CASRKGSGKGDEKLFF
TRBJ2-6 | TRBV5-4 | NA | NA | TGTGCCAGCAGCTCGGACAGGGCCAACGTCCTGACTTTC | CASSSDRANVLTF
TRBJ2-6 | TRBV5-6 | TRBD1 | NA | TGTGCCAGCAGCCTAAGGGGGCCTGGGGCCAACGTCCTGACTTTC | CASSLRGPGANVLTF
TRBJ2-7 | TRBV12-5 | NA | few | TGTGCTAGTGGCAAACAGGGCGGCGAGCAGTACTTC | CASGKQGGEQYF
TRBJ2-7 | TRBV11-3 | NA | once | TGTGCCAGCAGCTCCGACAGGAGCTCCTACGAGCAGTACTTC | CASSSDRSSYEQYF
TRBJ2-5 | TRBV28 | TRBD2 | NA | TGTGCCAGCAGTTTTCTCGTGTTAGCGGGAGGGTCATTGGAGACCCAGTACTTC | CASSFLVLAGGSLETQYF
TRBJ2-1 | TRBV6-4 | TRBD1 | few | TGTGCCAGCAGTGACTTTAGCAGGGGGACTGAGCAGTTCTTC | CASSDFSRGTEQFF
TRBJ1-1 | TRBV28 | NA | NA | TGTGCCAGCAGTTTATCCCAGTTAGACATGAACACTGAAGCTTTCTTT | CASSLSQLDMNTEAFF
TRBJ2-2 | TRBV5-4 | TRBD2 | once | TGTGCCAGCAGCGAAGCGGGGAGGGGGGAGCTGTTTTTT | CASSEAGRGELFF
TRBJ1-4 | TRBV4-2 | TRBD1 | NA | TGTGCCAGCAGCCATCCCTCCCCTTCGGGACAGGGCGGGGGTGAAAAACTGTTTTTT | CASSHPSPSGQGGGEKLFF
TRBJ2-7 | TRBV6-5 | TRBD1 | NA | TGTGCCAGCAGGGGAAGGGACAGGGACTACGAGCAGTACTTC | CASRGRDRDYEQYF
TRBJ2-5 | TRBV2 | TRBD1 | NA | TGTGCCAGCCCGCCGGGACAGGGTATCCAAGAGACCCAGTACTTC | CASPPGQGIQETQYF
TRBJ2-5 | TRBV7-8 | NA | NA | TGTGCCAGCAGCTTAGGGCAGAATCAAGAGACCCAGTACTTC | CASSLGQNQETQYF
TRBJ1-2 | TRBV6-1 | NA | NA | TGTGCCAGCAGTGATTGGCTCACCTTC | CASSDWLTF